This T cell receptor beta chain was found in a study of CD8 T cells in Susac syndrome. Study-level information: When blood was drawn, patients with Susac syndrome were on intravenous immunoglobulin alone, on corticosteroids, or therapy-naive. Study conclusions and caveats: Acknowledgment was made by the study that its TCR sequencing and HLA analysis involved a relatively small number of individuals.

This CDR3 contains 15 residues. Germline-derived CDR1 and CDR2 are MNHEY and SMNVEV (reference sequence). Trimming left V 4 bases short and J 8 bases short, with 18 bases between. Sequencing of TCR beta was performed on blood CD8+ and CD4+ T cells. Concerning this clonotype itself: Its antigen is still unknown.

Random hexamers were used to reverse transcribe an amount of about 0.45 to 1 ug RNA. TCRdb re-derived calls from the immunoSEQ multiplex PCR reads in MiXCR, one entry per CDR3 protein. This sample has under 200,000 distinct CDR3 sequences, with roughly 90% found just once. The chain uses TRBV27 and TRBJ2-1, with D possibly TRBD1 on 5 matching bases. The material sequenced was CD4+ T cells from PBMCs. The source is a human donor with Susac syndrome. The CDR3 protein is CASSSLGGVGDEQFF. CDR3 bases: TGTGCCAGCAGTTCTCTGGGCGGAGTAGGGGATGAGCAGTTCTTC.